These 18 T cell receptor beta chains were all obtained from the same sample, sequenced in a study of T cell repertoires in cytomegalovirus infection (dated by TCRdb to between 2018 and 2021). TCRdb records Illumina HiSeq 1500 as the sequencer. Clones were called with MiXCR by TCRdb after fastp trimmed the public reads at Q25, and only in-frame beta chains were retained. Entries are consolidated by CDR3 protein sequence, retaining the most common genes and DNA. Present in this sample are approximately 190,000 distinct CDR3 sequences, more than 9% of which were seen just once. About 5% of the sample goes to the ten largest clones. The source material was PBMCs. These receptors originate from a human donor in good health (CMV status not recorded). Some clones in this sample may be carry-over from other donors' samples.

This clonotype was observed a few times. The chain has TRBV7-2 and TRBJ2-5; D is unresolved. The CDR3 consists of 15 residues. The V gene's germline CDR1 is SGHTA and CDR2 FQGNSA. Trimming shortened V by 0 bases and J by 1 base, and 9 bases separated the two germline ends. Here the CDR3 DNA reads TGTGCCAGCAGCTTAGCCACAGCAGTCCAAGAGACCCAGTACTTC. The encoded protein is CASSLATAVQETQYF.

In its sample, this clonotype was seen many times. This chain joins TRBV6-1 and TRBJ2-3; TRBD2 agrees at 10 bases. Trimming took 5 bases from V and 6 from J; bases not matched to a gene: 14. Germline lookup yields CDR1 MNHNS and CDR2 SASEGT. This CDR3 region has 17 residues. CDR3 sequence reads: CASSPLGVAGGRDTQYF. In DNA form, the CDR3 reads TGTGCCAGCAGTCCGCTGGGAGTAGCGGGGGGTCGTGATACGCAGTATTTT.

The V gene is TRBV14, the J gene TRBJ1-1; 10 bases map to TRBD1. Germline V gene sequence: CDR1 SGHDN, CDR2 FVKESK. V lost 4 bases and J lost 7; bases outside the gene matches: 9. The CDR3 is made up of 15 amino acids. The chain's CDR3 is CASSLLTGGFGEAFF. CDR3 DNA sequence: TGTGCCAGCAGCCTCCTGACAGGGGGCTTTGGTGAAGCTTTCTTT. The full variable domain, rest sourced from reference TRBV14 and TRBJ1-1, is EAGVTQFPSHSVIEKGQTVTLRCDPISGHDNLYWYRRVMGKEIKFLLHFVKESKQDESGMPNNRFLAERTGGTYSTLKVQPAELEDSGVYFCASSLLTGGFGEAFFGQGTRLTVV.

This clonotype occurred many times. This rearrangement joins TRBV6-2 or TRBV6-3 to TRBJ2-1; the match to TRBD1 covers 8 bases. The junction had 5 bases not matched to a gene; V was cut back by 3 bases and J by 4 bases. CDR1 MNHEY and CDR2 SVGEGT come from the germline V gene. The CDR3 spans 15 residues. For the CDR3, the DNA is TGTGCCAGCAGTTATCAGGGGGCCCTATACAATGAGCAGTTCTTC. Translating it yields CASSYQGALYNEQFF.

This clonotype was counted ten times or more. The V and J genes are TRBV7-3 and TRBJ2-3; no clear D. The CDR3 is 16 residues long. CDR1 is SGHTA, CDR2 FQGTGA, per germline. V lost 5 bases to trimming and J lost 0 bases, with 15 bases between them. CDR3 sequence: CASSLSSAVSTDTQYF. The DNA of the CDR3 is TGTGCCAGCAGCCTAAGCAGCGCCGTCAGCACAGATACGCAGTATTTT.

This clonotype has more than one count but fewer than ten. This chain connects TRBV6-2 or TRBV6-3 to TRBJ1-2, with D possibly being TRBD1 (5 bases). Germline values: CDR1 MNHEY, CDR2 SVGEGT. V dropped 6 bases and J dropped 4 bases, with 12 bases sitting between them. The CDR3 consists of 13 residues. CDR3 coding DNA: TGTGCCAGCAGCCCCGAGGGGATCTATGGCTACACCTTC. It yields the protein CASSPEGIYGYTF.

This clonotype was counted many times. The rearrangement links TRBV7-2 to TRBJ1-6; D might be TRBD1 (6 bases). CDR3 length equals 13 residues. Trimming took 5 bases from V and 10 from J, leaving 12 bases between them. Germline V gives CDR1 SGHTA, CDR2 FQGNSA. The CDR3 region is CASSQEGVSPLHF. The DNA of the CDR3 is TGTGCCAGCAGCCAAGAGGGGGTATCACCCCTCCACTTT.

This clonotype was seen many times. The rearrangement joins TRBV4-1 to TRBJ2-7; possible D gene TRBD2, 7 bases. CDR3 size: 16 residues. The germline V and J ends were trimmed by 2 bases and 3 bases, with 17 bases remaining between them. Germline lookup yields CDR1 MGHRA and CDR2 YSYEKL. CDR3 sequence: CASSQNVAGANYEQYF. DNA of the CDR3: TGCGCCAGCAGCCAAAATGTGGCGGGGGCGAACTACGAGCAGTACTTC.

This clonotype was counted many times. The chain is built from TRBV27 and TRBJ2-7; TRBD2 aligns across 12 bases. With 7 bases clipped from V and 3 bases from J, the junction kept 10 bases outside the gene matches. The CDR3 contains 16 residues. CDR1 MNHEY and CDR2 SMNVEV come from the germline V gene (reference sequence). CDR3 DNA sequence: TGTGCCAGCAAACCGACTAGCGGGAGACAATTCTACGAGCAGTACTTC. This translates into CASKPTSGRQFYEQYF.

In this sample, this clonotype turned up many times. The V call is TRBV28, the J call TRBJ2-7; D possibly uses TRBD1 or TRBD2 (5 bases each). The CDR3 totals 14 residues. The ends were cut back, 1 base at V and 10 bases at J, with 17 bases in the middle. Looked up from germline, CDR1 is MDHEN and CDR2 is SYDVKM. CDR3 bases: TGTGCCAGCAGTTTATTCACATCCGGGACGGAACAGTACTTC. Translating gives CASSLFTSGTEQYF. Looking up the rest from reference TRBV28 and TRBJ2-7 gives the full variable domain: DVKVTQSSRYLVKRTGEKVFLECVQDMDHENMFWYRQDPGLGLRLIYFSYDVKMKEKGDIPEGYSVSREKKERFSLILESASTNQTSMYLCASSLFTSGTEQYFGPGTRLTVT.

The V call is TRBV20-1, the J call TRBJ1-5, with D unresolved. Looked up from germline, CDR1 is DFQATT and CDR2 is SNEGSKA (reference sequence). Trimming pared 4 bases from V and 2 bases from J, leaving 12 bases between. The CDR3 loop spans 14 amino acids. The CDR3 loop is CSAKWAPGNQPQHF. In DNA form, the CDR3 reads TGCAGTGCTAAATGGGCACCGGGCAATCAGCCCCAGCATTTT.

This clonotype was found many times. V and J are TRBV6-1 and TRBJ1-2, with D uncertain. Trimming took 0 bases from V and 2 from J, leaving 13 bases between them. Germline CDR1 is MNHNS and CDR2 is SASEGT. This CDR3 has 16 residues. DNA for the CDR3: TGTGCCAGCAGTGAAGCGCTTCTACCGACGAACTATGGCTACACCTTC. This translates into CASSEALLPTNYGYTF.

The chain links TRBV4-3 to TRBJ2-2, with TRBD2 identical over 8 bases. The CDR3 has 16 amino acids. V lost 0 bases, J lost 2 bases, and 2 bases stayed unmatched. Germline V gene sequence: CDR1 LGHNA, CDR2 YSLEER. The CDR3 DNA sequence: TGCGCCAGCAGCCAAGAATTAGCGGGAAACACCGGGGAGCTGTTTTTT. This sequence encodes CASSQELAGNTGELFF.

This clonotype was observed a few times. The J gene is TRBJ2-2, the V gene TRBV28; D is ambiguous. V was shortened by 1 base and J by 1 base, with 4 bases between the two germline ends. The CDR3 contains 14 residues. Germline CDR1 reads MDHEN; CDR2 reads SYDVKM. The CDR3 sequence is CASSLLWNTGELFF. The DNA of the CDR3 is TGTGCCAGCAGTTTATTGTGGAACACCGGGGAGCTGTTTTTT.

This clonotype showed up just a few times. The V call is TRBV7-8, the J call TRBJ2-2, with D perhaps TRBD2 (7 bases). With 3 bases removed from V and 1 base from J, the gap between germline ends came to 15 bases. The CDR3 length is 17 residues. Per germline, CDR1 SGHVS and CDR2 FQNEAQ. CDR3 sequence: CASSFHRGGKNTGELFF. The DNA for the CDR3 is TGTGCCAGCAGCTTCCATCGCGGGGGCAAGAACACCGGGGAGCTGTTTTTT.

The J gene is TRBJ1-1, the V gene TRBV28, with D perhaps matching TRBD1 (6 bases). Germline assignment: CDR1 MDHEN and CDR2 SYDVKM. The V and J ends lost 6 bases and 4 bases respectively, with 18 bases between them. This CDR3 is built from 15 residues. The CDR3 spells CASSRRTGLGTEAFF. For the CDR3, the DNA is TGTGCCAGCAGCAGGAGAACAGGGCTGGGCACTGAAGCTTTCTTT.

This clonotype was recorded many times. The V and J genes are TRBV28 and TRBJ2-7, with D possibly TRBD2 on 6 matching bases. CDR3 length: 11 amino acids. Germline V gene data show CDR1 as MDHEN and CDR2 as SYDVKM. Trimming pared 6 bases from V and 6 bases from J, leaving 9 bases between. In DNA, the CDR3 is TGTGCCAGCAGCCGGAGGGCCGAGCAGTACTTC. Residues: CASSRRAEQYF.

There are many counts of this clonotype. The CDR3 DNA is TGTGCCAGCAGGTCCGGGACGGGCCTGGGCTACACCTTC. It yields the protein CASRSGTGLGYTF. The rearrangement links TRBV28 to TRBJ1-2; D is possibly TRBD1 (5 bases). The germline gives CDR1 MDHEN, CDR2 SYDVKM. CDR3 size: 13 residues. The V gene lost 6 bases and the J gene lost 8 bases, with 16 bases spanning the gap.